This T cell receptor (beta chain) was observed in a study of T cell responses to AZD1222 COVID-19 vaccine. This CDR3 is built from 17 residues. V lost 4 bases and J lost 6; bases outside the gene matches: 13. Germline CDR1 reads MNHEY; CDR2 reads SMNVEV (reference sequence). Repertoires were generated with immunoSEQ multiplex PCR, while TCRdb's copy carries only in-frame clones and drops some. The table includes over 150,000 clones, 88% detected once. The sequences come from peripheral blood, collected on day 0 of AZD1222 vaccination. The chain is built from TRBV27 and TRBJ1-4; 8 bases match TRBD1. This clonotype originated in an adult in good health. This chain's CDR3 is CASSSQKLGQGYEKLFF. CDR3 DNA: TGTGCCAGCAGTTCACAAAAACTCGGACAGGGTTATGAAAAACTGTTTTTT.